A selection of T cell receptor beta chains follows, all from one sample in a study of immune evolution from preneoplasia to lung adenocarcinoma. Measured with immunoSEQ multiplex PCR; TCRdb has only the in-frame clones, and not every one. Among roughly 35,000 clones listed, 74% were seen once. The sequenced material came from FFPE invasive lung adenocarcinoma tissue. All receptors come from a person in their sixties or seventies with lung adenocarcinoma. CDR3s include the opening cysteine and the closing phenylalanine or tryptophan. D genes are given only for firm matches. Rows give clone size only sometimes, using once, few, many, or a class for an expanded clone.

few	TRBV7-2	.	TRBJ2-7	TGTGCCAGCAGCCAGTGGGCCGAGCAGTACTTC	CASSQWAEQYF
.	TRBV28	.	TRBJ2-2	TGTGCCAGCAGTCTCCGACAGAACACCGGGGAGCTGTTTTTT	CASSLRQNTGELFF
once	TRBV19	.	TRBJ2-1	TGTGCCAGTAGTATAGTAGTCGGGATGGTAGGTGAGCAGTTCTTC	CASSIVVGMVGEQFF
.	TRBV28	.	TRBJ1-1	TGTGCCAGCAGGGGGCGGTGGAGTGAAGCTTTCTTT	CASRGRWSEAFF
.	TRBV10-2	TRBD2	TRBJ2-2	TGCGCCAGCAGAGGACTAGCGGGAGACACCGGGGAGCTGTTTTTT	CASRGLAGDTGELFF
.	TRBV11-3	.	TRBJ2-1	TGTGCCAGCAGCTTAGGGGGGCAGGATTACTACAATGAGCAGTTCTTC	CASSLGGQDYYNEQFF
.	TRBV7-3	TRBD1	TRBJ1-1	TGTGCCAGCAGCTTCCCAGGGGGAGAAGCTTTCTTT	CASSFPGGEAFF
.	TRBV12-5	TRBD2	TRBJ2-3	TGTGCTAGTGGTTTCCGGCGGGGGGCCGGAGATACGCAGTATTTT	CASGFRRGAGDTQYF
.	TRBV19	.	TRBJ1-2	TGTGCCAGTACCCCGACTGATAACTATGGCTACACCTTC	CASTPTDNYGYTF
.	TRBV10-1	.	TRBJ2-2	TGCGCCAGCAGCTCTACAGGAAACACCGGGGAGCTGTTTTTT	CASSSTGNTGELFF
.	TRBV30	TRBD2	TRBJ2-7	TGTGCCTGGGCTAGCGGGAGTCGGGACGAGCAGTACTTC	CAWASGSRDEQYF
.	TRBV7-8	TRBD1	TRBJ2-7	TGTGCCAGCAGCTTACAGACAGGGTACGAGCAGTACTTC	CASSLQTGYEQYF
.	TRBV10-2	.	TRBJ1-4	TGCGCCAGCAGTGAGGACAGCGCGGAAAAACTGTTTTTT	CASSEDSAEKLFF
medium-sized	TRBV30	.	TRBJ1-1	TGTGCCTGGAGTACGATAATTAACACTGAAGCTTTCTTT	CAWSTIINTEAFF
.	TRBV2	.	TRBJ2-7	TGTGCCAGCACGGGACGGCCTGAAGGGGCCGAGCAGTACTTC	CASTGRPEGAEQYF
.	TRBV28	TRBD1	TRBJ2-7	TGTGCCAGCAGATCGAGGACAGGGGGCGGATACGAGCAGTACTTC	CASRSRTGGGYEQYF
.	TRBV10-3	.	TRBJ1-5	TGTGCCATCAGCGGGACGGAGAATCAGCCCCAGCATTTT	CAISGTENQPQHF
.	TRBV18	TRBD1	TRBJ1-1	TGTGCCAGCTCGACCTACAGGGGGACTGAAGCTTTCTTT	CASSTYRGTEAFF
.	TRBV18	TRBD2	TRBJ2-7	TGTGCCAGCTCACCGAGTTTTAGCGGGAGAGCGGGCTACGAGCAGTACTTC	CASSPSFSGRAGYEQYF
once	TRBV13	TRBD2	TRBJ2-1	TGTGCCAGCAGCTCAAAGCGGGAGCTAAGCTACAATGAACAGTTCTTC	CASSSKRELSYNEQFF
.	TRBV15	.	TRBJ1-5	TGTGCCACCAGCAGAGATTGGGGCTACGAGCCCCAGCATTTT	CATSRDWGYEPQHF
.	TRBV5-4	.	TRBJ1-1	TGCGCCAGCAGCCAAGACCCCCCACAGGGGAACACTGAAGCTTTCTTT	CASSQDPPQGNTEAFF
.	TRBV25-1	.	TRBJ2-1	TGTGCCAGCAGTACCGGGACCCCCTCCTACAATGAGCAGTTCTTC	CASSTGTPSYNEQFF
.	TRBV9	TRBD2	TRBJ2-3	TGTGCCAGCAGCCTGGGACTAGCGGTCACAGATACGCAGTATTTT	CASSLGLAVTDTQYF
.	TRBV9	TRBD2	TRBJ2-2	TGTGCCAGCAGCGGGACTAGCGGGAGATTTTACACCGGGGAGCTGTTTTTT	CASSGTSGRFYTGELFF
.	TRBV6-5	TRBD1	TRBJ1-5	TGTGCCAGCCAGGGGGGGATCAATCAGCCCCAGCATTTT	CASQGGINQPQHF
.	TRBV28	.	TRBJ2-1	TGTGCCAGCAGTTTATCTACCAGGCACATTTCCTCCTACAATGAGCAGTTCTTC	CASSLSTRHISSYNEQFF
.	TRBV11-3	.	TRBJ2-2	TGTGCCAGCAGCCCCAGGGGAAACACCGGGGAGCTGTTTTTT	CASSPRGNTGELFF
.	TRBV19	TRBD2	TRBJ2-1	TGTGCCAGTAGCGGGACACTAGCGGGAGGGGACAATGAGCAGTTCTTC	CASSGTLAGGDNEQFF
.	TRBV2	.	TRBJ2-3	TGTGCCAGCGAGGGGGTCGCTTCCCCAGATACGCAGTATTTT	CASEGVASPDTQYF
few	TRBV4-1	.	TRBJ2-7	TGCGCCAGCAGCCAAGAACCCGGGACGGCTTACGAGCAGTACTTC	CASSQEPGTAYEQYF
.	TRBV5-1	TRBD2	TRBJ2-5	TGCGCCAGCAGCTTACTAAGCGGGGGAGAGACCCAGTACTTC	CASSLLSGGETQYF
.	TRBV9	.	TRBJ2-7	TGTGCCAGCAGCGTAGCCCCTTCCTACGAGCAGTACTTC	CASSVAPSYEQYF
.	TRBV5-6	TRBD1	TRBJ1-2	TGTGCCAGCAGCACTGGACAGGGACACTATGGCTACACCTTC	CASSTGQGHYGYTF
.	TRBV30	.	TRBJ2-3	TGTGCCTGGAGTGGAGGCGGAAGGACAGATACGCAGTATTTT	CAWSGGGRTDTQYF
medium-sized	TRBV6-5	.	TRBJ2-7	TGTGCCAGCTTGCGACTAGGGAGCTACGAGCAGTACTTC	CASLRLGSYEQYF
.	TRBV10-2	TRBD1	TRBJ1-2	TGCGCCAGCAGTGCCGGGGACAGGGGAAATGGCTACACCTTC	CASSAGDRGNGYTF
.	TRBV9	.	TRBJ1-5	TGTACCAGCAGCGTAGTAGAGGGGGATCAGCCCCAGCATTTT	CTSSVVEGDQPQHF
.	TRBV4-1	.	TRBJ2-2	TGCGCCAGCAGCCAAGATCGAGGTAGCGCGAACACCGGGGAGCTGTTTTTT	CASSQDRGSANTGELFF
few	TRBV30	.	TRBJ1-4	TGTGCCTGGAGTATTCAGGGCCTCGGGGGTGAAAAACTGTTTTTT	CAWSIQGLGGEKLFF
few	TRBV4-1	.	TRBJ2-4	TGCGCCAGCAGCCAAGATGGAGCCCCTCTCCGCATTCAGTACTTC	CASSQDGAPLRIQYF
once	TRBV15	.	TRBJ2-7	TGTGCCACCAGGTTTGGTGGGATAGGTCCCTCGAGAGGAAACGAGCAGTACTTC	CATRFGGIGPSRGNEQYF
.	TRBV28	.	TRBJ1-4	TGTGCCAGCAGTTTGGGTAGAAAACTGTTTTTT	CASSLGRKLFF
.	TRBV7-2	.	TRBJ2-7	TGTGCCAGCAGCTTCACCTCGACAGTCTACGAGCAGTACTTC	CASSFTSTVYEQYF
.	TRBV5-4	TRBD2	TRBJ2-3	TGTGCCAGCACCACCAGGACTAGGGAAGATACGCAGTATTTT	CASTTRTREDTQYF
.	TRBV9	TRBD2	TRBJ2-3	TGTGCCAGCAGCGTAGGACCCGGCGCGGGAGAGGTAACAGATACGCAGTATTTT	CASSVGPGAGEVTDTQYF
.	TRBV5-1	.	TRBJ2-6	TGCGCCAGCAGCTTGTACGACGGGATCTCTGGGGCCAACGTCCTGACTTTC	CASSLYDGISGANVLTF
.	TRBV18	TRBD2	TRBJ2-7	TGTGCCAGCTCACCGAGCAGGATGGGAGGGGAGCAGTACTTC	CASSPSRMGGEQYF
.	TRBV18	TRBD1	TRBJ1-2	TGTGCCAGCTCACCGGGACAGGGGAGTGATGGCTACACCTTC	CASSPGQGSDGYTF
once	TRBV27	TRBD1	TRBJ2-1	TGTGCCAGCAGACCGGGTGGACAGGGCCGTTACAATGAGCAGTTCTTC	CASRPGGQGRYNEQFF
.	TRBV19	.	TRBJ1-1	TGTGCCAGTAACCCCACAGGGAGGCTTAATGCTGAAGCTTTCTTT	CASNPTGRLNAEAFF
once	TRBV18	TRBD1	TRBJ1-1	TGTGCCAGCTCCCGGGACAGGAACACTGAAGCTTTCTTT	CASSRDRNTEAFF
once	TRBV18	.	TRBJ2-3	TGTGCCAGCTCCACCACTATTGACACAGATACGCAGTATTTT	CASSTTIDTDTQYF